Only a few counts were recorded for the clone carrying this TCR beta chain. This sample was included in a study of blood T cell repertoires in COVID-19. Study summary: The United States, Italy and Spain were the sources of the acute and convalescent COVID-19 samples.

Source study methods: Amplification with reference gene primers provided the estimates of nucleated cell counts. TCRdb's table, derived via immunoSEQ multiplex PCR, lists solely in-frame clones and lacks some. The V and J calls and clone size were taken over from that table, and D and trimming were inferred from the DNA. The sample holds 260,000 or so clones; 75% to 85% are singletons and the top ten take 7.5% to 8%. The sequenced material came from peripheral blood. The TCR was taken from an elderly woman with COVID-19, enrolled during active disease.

The CDR3 bases are TGCGCCAGCAGCCCTAATCCGGACAGCTATGGCTACACCTTC. The encoded protein is CASSPNPDSYGYTF. The chain couples TRBV5-1 to TRBJ1-2, with D possibly TRBD1 on 6 matching bases. Germline values: CDR1 SGHRS, CDR2 YFSETQ. CDR3 length equals 14 residues. V lost 4 bases and J 4 bases, leaving 14 bases between the germline ends.